This entry lists 20 T cell receptor beta chains sequenced from one sample in a study of response to subunit inactivated influenza vaccine. MiXCR, run by TCRdb on the RT-PCR reads, gives a single entry per CDR3 protein. This sample carries fewer than 600,000 distinct CDR3 sequences, 6% to 9% of them seen once, and the ten largest clones take 10% to 15%. The sample was PBMCs from blood, taken roughly 24 months after vaccination. These TCRs come from a man between 50 and 69 years old who received an inactivated influenza vaccine.

The rearrangement links TRBV6-2 or TRBV6-3 to TRBJ2-4; 12 bases are shared with TRBD2. Germline CDR1 MNHEY, CDR2 SVGEGT. The CDR3 consists of 17 residues. The J segment lost 3 bases and the V segment lost 1 base, leaving 4 bases of the junction unmatched. CDR3 sequence (DNA): TGTGCCAGCAGTTACTTTCTAGCGGGAGGGAGCAAAAACATTCAGTACTTC. This encodes CASSYFLAGGSKNIQYF.

This clonotype has more than one count but fewer than ten. This chain joins TRBV20-1 and TRBJ2-7, with TRBD1 matching 7 bases. CDR3 length: 14 amino acids. The ends lost 6 bases at V and 3 bases at J; junction bases unmatched: 11. Per germline, CDR1 DFQATT and CDR2 SNEGSKA (reference sequence). CDR3 nucleotide sequence: TGCAGTGCCCTACGCCCCGGGACAGTCTACGAGCAGTACTTC. Translated, it gives CSALRPGTVYEQYF.

The V call is TRBV7-2, the J call TRBJ1-4; TRBD1 might be the D (5 bases). CDR1 and CDR2 (germline): SGHTA, FQGNSA. The CDR3 is made up of 17 amino acids. Trimming took 0 bases from V and 0 from J, leaving 11 bases between them. CDR3 DNA: TGTGCCAGCAGCTTAGCGGGGCCTCTCACAACTAATGAAAAACTGTTTTTT. Amino acid sequence: CASSLAGPLTTNEKLFF.

Only a few counts were recorded for this clonotype. CDR3: CSVPGVRVTEAFF. In nucleotides, the CDR3 is TGCAGTGTACCAGGGGTGAGGGTCACTGAAGCTTTCTTT. The chain uses TRBV20-1 and TRBJ1-1, with D perhaps matching TRBD1 (6 bases). The V and J ends lost 7 bases and 4 bases respectively, with 16 bases between them. CDR3 length: 13 amino acids. Germline CDR1 and CDR2: DFQATT and SNEGSKA (reference sequence).

This clonotype was counted only a few times. The V call is TRBV29-1, the J call TRBJ2-3; D not resolved. CDR1 is SQVTM and CDR2 is ANQGSEA in the germline V gene. The CDR3 contains 11 residues. V lost 6 bases, J lost 5 bases, and 9 bases lay in between. CDR3 nucleotides: TGCAGCGTCCTAAAAGTAGATACGCAGTATTTT. Translation: CSVLKVDTQYF.

The chain employs TRBV10-3 and TRBJ2-3; 8 bases map to TRBD2. CDR1 is ENHRY and CDR2 is SYGVKD in the germline V gene. The CDR3 is 16 residues long. V gave up 6 bases and J gave up 1 base; unmatched junction bases: 9. CDR3 sequence reads: CAIRRGSGGRTDTQYF. CDR3 DNA sequence: TGTGCCATCAGGAGAGGGAGCGGGGGCCGCACAGATACGCAGTATTTT.

This clonotype occurred many times. The junction shows a germline mismatch at one end, possibly a read error. The gene calls are TRBV12-3 or TRBV12-4 and TRBJ2-1; tentatively, D is TRBD2 (6 bases). This CDR3 spans 12 amino acids. CDR3 coding DNA: TGTGCCAGCAGCCATACACTAAGTAGACTAGTATTC. Protein sequence: CASSHTLSRLVF.

Ten or more counts support this clonotype. V gene TRBV24-1 combines with J gene TRBJ2-3; a possible D gene is TRBD2 (5 bases). With 4 bases removed from V and 3 bases from J, the gap between germline ends came to 16 bases. Per germline, CDR1 KGHDR and CDR2 SFDVKD. There are 16 residues in the CDR3. The CDR3 DNA follows: TGTGCCACCAGTGACCTGCAACTGGGCGGGACAGATACGCAGTATTTT. Translation gives CATSDLQLGGTDTQYF.

The rearrangement joins TRBV6-5 to TRBJ2-2, with a weak D call TRBD2 (6 bases). This CDR3 has 16 residues. Trimming took 3 bases from V and 0 from J, leaving 11 bases between them. Germline CDR1 is MNHEY and CDR2 is SVGAGI. The CDR3 DNA reads TGTGCCAGCAGTTATTGGAGGGGAGCGAACACCGGGGAGCTGTTTTTT. Translated, it gives CASSYWRGANTGELFF.

This clonotype was seen at least ten times. The rearrangement links TRBV7-9 to TRBJ2-3; perhaps TRBD2 as D (6 bases). The CDR3 covers 16 residues. The V end lost 3 bases, the J end lost 2 bases, and 15 bases lay between the germline ends. The germline CDR1 and CDR2 sequences are SEHNR and FQNEAQ (reference sequence). CDR3 sequence: CASSFGAGLFTDTQYF. CDR3 coding DNA: TGTGCCAGCAGCTTTGGGGCTGGACTATTCACAGATACGCAGTATTTT.

This chain links TRBV20-1 with TRBJ2-3, with TRBD2 matching over 12 bases. The CDR3 consists of 15 residues. CDR1 and CDR2 from the germline V gene are DFQATT and SNEGSKA (reference sequence). Trimming cost V 1 base and J 2 bases; bases outside gene matches: 1. CDR3 bases: TGCAGTGCTAGAGGGACTAGCGGGAACACAGATACGCAGTATTTT. Translation: CSARGTSGNTDTQYF.

The chain recombines TRBV28 with TRBJ2-7, with 9 positions matching TRBD1. Germline V gives CDR1 MDHEN, CDR2 SYDVKM. V was clipped by 5 bases and J by 5 bases; unmatched bases: 10. The CDR3 loop spans 15 amino acids. This chain's CDR3 is CASSAPGTGRNEQYF. For the CDR3, the DNA is TGTGCCAGCAGTGCCCCCGGGACAGGGCGGAACGAGCAGTACTTC.

CDR3 nucleotides: TGTGCCAGCAGTTACTCTATGACAGGGAACGGTTCACCCCTCCACTTT. Protein sequence: CASSYSMTGNGSPLHF. The rearrangement joins TRBV6-5 to TRBJ1-6, with TRBD1 matching 7 bases. Germline-derived CDR1 and CDR2 are MNHEY and SVGAGI. The junction had 8 bases not matched to a gene; V was cut back by 0 bases and J by 9 bases. CDR3 size: 16 residues.

The chain couples TRBV20-1 to TRBJ2-1; D tentatively reads TRBD1 or TRBD2 (5 bases each). Between the trimmed V and J ends, which lost 3 bases and 9 bases, there was a span of 15 bases. The CDR3 spans 13 residues. From germline, CDR1 is DFQATT and CDR2 SNEGSKA (reference sequence). CDR3 residues: CSASRIGAGEQFF. Written as DNA, the CDR3 is TGCAGTGCTAGTCGAATAGGGGCGGGTGAGCAGTTCTTC.

This chain joins TRBV7-2 and TRBJ2-7; TRBD2 agrees at 9 bases. Trimming at V came to 1 base and at J to 5 bases, leaving 6 bases not matched to a gene. Per the germline V gene, CDR1 is SGHTA and CDR2 is FQGNSA. This CDR3 region has 15 residues. The CDR3 DNA is TGTGCCAGCAGCTTAGGTAGCGGGGGTTACAACGAGCAGTACTTC. Translating it yields CASSLGSGGYNEQYF.

This clonotype has more than one count but fewer than ten. The chain joins TRBV5-1 to TRBJ1-2; 7 nucleotides align to TRBD1. Unmatched junction bases numbered 7, after V lost 2 bases and J lost 3 bases. The CDR3 length is 15 residues. Germline V lookup: CDR1 SGHRS, CDR2 YFSETQ. The DNA for the CDR3 is TGCGCCAGCAGCTTCCTACTAGGGGGCGACTATGGCTACACCTTC. Protein product: CASSFLLGGDYGYTF.

V gene TRBV5-1 combines with J gene TRBJ2-2, with TRBD2 identical over 11 bases. CDR3 length equals 16 residues. Germline V CDR1 and CDR2: SGHRS, YFSETQ. V trimming: 4 bases; J trimming: 6 bases; junction bases outside the gene matches: 8. The CDR3 sequence: CASSSPTSGIAGELFF. CDR3 in DNA: TGCGCCAGCAGCAGCCCGACTAGCGGGATAGCCGGGGAGCTGTTTTTT.

The J gene is TRBJ2-7, the V gene TRBV4-1; 7 bases match TRBD1. The junction had 11 bases not matched to a gene; V was cut back by 4 bases and J by 5 bases. CDR1 is MGHRA and CDR2 is YSYEKL in the germline V gene. CDR3 length equals 15 residues. The CDR3 here is CASSPKGGRRDEQYF. CDR3 in DNA: TGCGCCAGCAGCCCAAAAGGGGGCCGTCGTGACGAGCAGTACTTC.

This clonotype has only a few counts. This chain joins TRBV20-1 and TRBJ2-3, with unresolved D. Trimming removed 0 bases at V and 3 bases at J, with 19 bases between. In germline, CDR1 is DFQATT, CDR2 SNEGSKA (reference sequence). The CDR3 length is 17 residues. The DNA of the CDR3 is TGCAGTGCTAGAGATCGTTTTCGCCAGCGTGGGACAGATACGCAGTATTTT. Its protein is CSARDRFRQRGTDTQYF.

This clonotype has only a few counts. The chain is built from TRBV5-1 and TRBJ2-7, with 11 bases that match TRBD1. Per the germline V gene, CDR1 is SGHRS and CDR2 is YFSETQ. The CDR3 runs 16 residues. V lost 0 bases and J lost 6; bases outside the gene matches: 8. CDR3 amino acids: CASSLAGGQGAGEQYF. CDR3 coding DNA: TGCGCCAGCAGCTTGGCCGGCGGACAGGGGGCTGGCGAGCAGTACTTC.